These T cell receptor beta chains were read from a single sample in a study of regulatory T cells in long-lasting Graves disease. TCRdb re-called the multiplex PCR reads with MiXCR, one entry per CDR3 protein. The sample records 350,000 to 500,000 distinct CDR3 sequences, about a sixth being singletons. These data were likewise used in another study, on T cells in Graves' hyperthyroidism and ophthalmopathy.

The specimen comprised peripheral blood mononuclear cells (PBMCs), sampled at new diagnosis, from a patient treated with antithyroid drugs. The receptors derive from a young woman with Graves disease. The CDR3 runs from the conserved cysteine through the conserved F or W. A D gene is named only where the DNA matches it firmly. Rows give clone size only sometimes, using once, few, many, or a class for an expanded clone.

D gene	V gene	clone size	J gene	CDR3 DNA	CDR3 protein
TRBD1	TRBV6-2/TRBV6-3	many	TRBJ1-2	TGTGCCAGCAGTTACGGACAGGGGGCTGGGTATGGCTACACCTTC	CASSYGQGAGYGYTF
.	TRBV19	many	TRBJ1-1	TGTGCCAGTAGTGGGAGACAGAACACTGAAGCTTTCTTT	CASSGRQNTEAFF
.	TRBV28	many	TRBJ2-3	TGTGCCAGCAGCCAAGTCCAATTCGACACAGATACGCAGTATTTT	CASSQVQFDTDTQYF
.	TRBV29-1	.	TRBJ2-5	TGCAGCGGCATCCCTAGCCAGGGCCTTGACGAGACCCAGTACTTC	CSGIPSQGLDETQYF
.	TRBV18	many	TRBJ2-2	TGTGCCAGCTCACCACCTACTGAGAACACCGGGGAGCTGTTTTTT	CASSPPTENTGELFF
.	TRBV10-3	many	TRBJ1-2	TGTGCCATCAGTGATGAGACAGCAACCTATGGCTACACCTTC	CAISDETATYGYTF
TRBD2	TRBV5-1	many	TRBJ2-1	TGCGCCAGCAGCGGATCCGGGACTAGCGAACTCAATGAGCAGTTCTTC	CASSGSGTSELNEQFF
TRBD2	TRBV4-3	.	TRBJ2-1	TGCGCCAGCAGCCCGACTAGCGGGGTTAGGGACTACAACAATGAGCAGTTCTTC	CASSPTSGVRDYNNEQFF
.	TRBV6-2/TRBV6-3	few	TRBJ1-5	TGTGCCAGCTCTCGACAAGATCAGCCCCAGCATTTT	CASSRQDQPQHF
.	TRBV3-1	many	TRBJ1-4	TGTGCCAGCAGCCCGGCGGGGGAAAAACTGTTTTTT	CASSPAGEKLFF
.	TRBV6-2/TRBV6-3	.	TRBJ2-1	TGTGCCAGCCGGACCGCCGCCGACTTGGGCGAGCAGTTCTTC	CASRTAADLGEQFF
.	TRBV2	many	TRBJ2-1	TGTGCCAGCAGGGCGAGGAAGGTGGATGAGCAGTTCTTC	CASRARKVDEQFF
TRBD1	TRBV30	many	TRBJ1-1	TGTGCCTGGACTAACAGGGGAATGAACACTGAAGCTTTCTTT	CAWTNRGMNTEAFF
TRBD1	TRBV28	many	TRBJ2-3	TGTGCCAGCAGTTTGCTGGACAGGGGAGGGTTCGATACGCAGTATTTT	CASSLLDRGGFDTQYF
TRBD2	TRBV6-1	.	TRBJ2-2	TGTGCCAGCAGTGGAGGTTCTCTAGCGGAGAACACCGGGGAGCTGTTTTTT	CASSGGSLAENTGELFF
.	TRBV6-1	many	TRBJ2-7	TGTGCCAGCACCTCTTCCTCCGGGACGACATACGAGCAGTACTTC	CASTSSSGTTYEQYF
.	TRBV10-2	few	TRBJ1-1	TGCGCCAGCATGAGACAAGTTAGCACTGAAGCTTTCTTT	CASMRQVSTEAFF
TRBD1	TRBV20-1	many	TRBJ1-1	TGCAGTGCTAAAGGACAGGTGAACACTGAAGCTTTCTTT	CSAKGQVNTEAFF
TRBD1	TRBV6-5	many	TRBJ2-7	TGTGCCAGCAGTTACGGGACAGGGGTCGAGCAGTACTTC	CASSYGTGVEQYF
TRBD2	TRBV11-2	many	TRBJ2-5	TGTGCCAGCAGATCCCCGGGACTAGTCCAAGAGACCCAGTACTTC	CASRSPGLVQETQYF
.	TRBV7-3	many	TRBJ2-3	TGTGCCAGCAGCTTAAATTCCAGGGTTGGAGATACGCAGTATTTT	CASSLNSRVGDTQYF
.	TRBV12-3/TRBV12-4	many	TRBJ2-1	TGTGCCAGCGGTGTAGGGTTGCGGAGCTCCTACAATGAGCAGTTCTTC	CASGVGLRSSYNEQFF
.	TRBV20-1	.	TRBJ2-1	TGCAGTGCTATCTCCGGGACACATCTCAATGGGCAGTTCTTC	CSAISGTHLNGQFF
TRBD1	TRBV28	many	TRBJ2-5	TGTGCCAGCAGTTTATCGGACAGGGCATATTGGGAGACCCAGTACTTC	CASSLSDRAYWETQYF
.	TRBV29-1	many	TRBJ2-3	TGCAGCGTTGAAGATCAATCGCGGGCCTTGGATACGCAGTATTTT	CSVEDQSRALDTQYF
.	TRBV11-2	many	TRBJ1-1	TGTGCCAGCAGCTTAACGATCGACACTGAAGCTTTCTTT	CASSLTIDTEAFF
.	TRBV2	many	TRBJ2-7	TGTGCCAGCAGTGGCGGGGTTGGCTACGAGCAGTACTTC	CASSGGVGYEQYF
.	TRBV12-3/TRBV12-4	many	TRBJ1-2	TGTGCCAGCACCTACAGAGGACGGACCTATGGCTACACCTTC	CASTYRGRTYGYTF
.	TRBV28	many	TRBJ1-5	TGTGCCAGCAGTCAGCCTTGGGGACGGCCCAAATGGGGCAATCAGCCCCAGCATTTT	CASSQPWGRPKWGNQPQHF
.	TRBV6-2/TRBV6-3	.	TRBJ2-1	TGTGCCGCACGGGGGGCCGGGTTGAATGAGCAGTTCTTC	CAARGAGLNEQFF
.	TRBV12-3/TRBV12-4	.	TRBJ1-1	TGTGCCAGCAGTTCCGACATAACTAAAGCTTTCTTT	CASSSDITKAFF